Listed below are T cell receptor beta chains from one sample, sequenced in a study of beta chain features in type 1 diabetes. Measured with immunoSEQ multiplex PCR; TCRdb has only the in-frame clones, and not every one. The sample has 860,000 or so clones; about 17% are singletons. The sample comprised naive CD4+ T cells from blood. These receptors were collected from a woman under 30 in good health. CDR3s include the opening cysteine and the closing phenylalanine or tryptophan. D genes are given only for firm matches. Only some rows state a clone size, as once, few, many or a class for expanded clones.

V gene	J gene	clone size	CDR3 length	D gene	CDR3 protein	CDR3 DNA
TRBV18	TRBJ2-1	few	15	-	CASSPTVASYNEQFF	TGTGCCAGCTCACCAACCGTAGCGTCCTACAATGAGCAGTTCTTC
TRBV4-2	TRBJ1-1	-	15	-	CASSQGQTGNTEAFF	TGTGCCAGCAGCCAAGGGCAGACAGGGAACACTGAAGCTTTCTTT
TRBV29-1	TRBJ2-5	few	13	-	CSARGRDGETQYF	TGCAGCGCTAGGGGCAGGGATGGAGAGACCCAGTACTTC
TRBV7-2	TRBJ2-3	-	15	TRBD2	CASSLQAGAKDTQYF	TGTGCCAGCAGCTTACAAGCGGGAGCTAAAGATACGCAGTATTTT
TRBV5-3	TRBJ2-1	-	13	TRBD1	CGRQGARYNEQFF	TGTGGGAGACAGGGGGCGAGATACAATGAGCAGTTCTTC
TRBV9	TRBJ2-5	few	20	TRBD2	CASSARVGLAGGYEQETQYF	TGTGCCAGCAGCGCCCGGGTGGGCTTAGCGGGAGGGTACGAGCAAGAGACCCAGTACTTC
TRBV6-5	TRBJ2-7	-	11	-	CATRDPYEQYF	TGTGCCACAAGGGACCCCTACGAGCAGTACTTC
TRBV18	TRBJ2-5	few	13	-	CASSPPAEETQYF	TGTGCCAGCTCACCGCCGGCAGAAGAGACCCAGTACTTC
TRBV5-6	TRBJ1-5	-	14	-	CASSLSRGNQPQHF	TGTGCCAGCAGCTTGTCGCGGGGCAATCAGCCCCAGCATTTT
TRBV28	TRBJ2-7	-	14	-	CASSSPGFPYEQYF	TGTGCCAGCAGTTCGCCAGGCTTCCCCTACGAGCAGTACTTC
TRBV28	TRBJ2-7	few	15	TRBD1	CALYLPRGPSYEQYF	TGTGCCCTCTATCTGCCCAGGGGGCCTTCCTACGAGCAGTACTTC
TRBV5-1	TRBJ2-1	-	13	-	CASRLPSGTGQFF	TGCGCCAGCAGGCTCCCTAGCGGGACAGGGCAGTTCTTC
TRBV7-3	TRBJ2-5	few	13	-	CASSLGGKETQYF	TGTGCCAGCAGCTTAGGAGGGAAGGAGACCCAGTACTTC
TRBV7-9	TRBJ2-4	-	16	TRBD2	CASSSGTSGIRVIQYF	TGTGCCAGCAGCTCAGGGACTAGCGGGATTCGGGTCATTCAGTACTTC
TRBV7-2	TRBJ2-1	-	16	-	CASSFWLGSGKGEQFF	TGTGCCAGCAGCTTTTGGTTGGGTAGCGGAAAAGGTGAGCAGTTCTTC
TRBV15	TRBJ2-7	-	17	-	CATSREVLGVTGYEQYF	TGTGCCACCAGCAGAGAGGTTCTAGGGGTCACGGGCTACGAGCAGTACTTC
TRBV7-3	TRBJ2-1	few	17	TRBD2	CASSASRAGLAGDEQFF	TGTGCCAGCAGCGCCTCCCGCGCGGGACTAGCGGGGGATGAGCAGTTCTTC
TRBV4-3	TRBJ2-4	-	15	TRBD1	CASSQDSHRGNIQYF	TGCGCCAGCAGCCAAGATAGTCACAGGGGGAACATTCAGTACTTC
TRBV9	TRBJ1-1	-	14	-	CASSVDQGNTEAFF	TGTGCCAGCAGCGTAGATCAGGGGAACACTGAAGCTTTCTTT
TRBV5-1	TRBJ2-4	-	18	TRBD2	CASSLDDSGRVAKNIQYF	TGCGCCAGCAGCTTGGACGACAGCGGGAGGGTAGCCAAAAACATTCAGTACTTC
TRBV7-9	TRBJ1-4	-	15	-	CASSLLRVQDEKLFF	TGTGCCAGCAGCTTATTAAGAGTACAGGATGAAAAACTGTTTTTT
TRBV19	TRBJ2-1	few	16	-	CASSIDGGGLGNEQFF	TGTGCCAGTAGTATAGATGGTGGGGGCCTTGGCAATGAGCAGTTCTTC
TRBV20-1	TRBJ1-1	few	11	-	CSARGGTEAFF	TGCAGTGCCCGGGGCGGGACAGAAGCTTTCTTT
TRBV11-2	TRBJ2-1	-	14	-	CASSRLEGYNEQFF	TGTGCCAGCAGCCGTCTTGAGGGATACAATGAGCAGTTCTTC
TRBV23-1	TRBJ2-4	few	18	-	CASSQSSRTSPAKNIQYF	TGCGCCAGCAGTCAATCTAGCCGCACGAGTCCGGCCAAAAACATTCAGTACTTC
TRBV19	TRBJ1-5	-	13	TRBD1	CASTQGTAQPQHF	TGTGCCAGTACACAGGGGACGGCCCAGCCCCAGCATTTT
TRBV19	TRBJ2-6	-	16	-	CASTIGRGSGANVLTF	TGTGCCAGTACCATAGGGCGAGGGTCTGGGGCCAACGTCCTGACTTTC
TRBV9	TRBJ2-5	-	15	-	CASSVGQATQETQYF	TGTGCCAGCAGCGTAGGACAGGCGACTCAAGAGACCCAGTACTTC
TRBV14	TRBJ2-7	-	14	-	CASSREGWGYEQYF	TGTGCCAGCAGCCGCGAGGGCTGGGGCTACGAGCAGTACTTC
TRBV28	TRBJ2-7	-	12	-	CASSPGLDEQYF	TGTGCCAGCAGCCCCGGACTCGACGAGCAGTACTTC
TRBV5-8	TRBJ2-1	-	15	-	CASSLAPGPYNEQFF	TGTGCCAGCAGCTTGGCCCCGGGGCCATACAATGAGCAGTTCTTC
TRBV15	TRBJ2-6	-	17	TRBD1	CATSLRPGTAGANVLTF	TGTGCCACCAGCCTACGACCTGGGACAGCTGGGGCCAACGTCCTGACTTTC
TRBV4-3	TRBJ2-7	-	14	-	CASSQQQAQGEQYF	TGCGCCAGCAGCCAGCAACAAGCTCAGGGGGAGCAGTACTTC